A single sample is the source of the 10 T cell receptor beta chains below, sequenced in a study of cytomegalovirus exposure and HLA in healthy donors. 60 Vbeta and 13 Jbeta primers were used in PCR. The data were produced by immunoSEQ multiplex PCR, yet TCRdb's version contains in-frame clones alone and is incomplete. The sample contains roughly 200,000 clones, almost 85% of which appear only once. The sequenced sample was PBMCs. The source is a woman aged 35 to 49 in good health and CMV-seronegative.

The chain carries TRBV11-1 and TRBJ2-5, with D tentatively TRBD1 (6 bases). The CDR3 is made up of 14 amino acids. Trimming removed 0 bases at V and 4 bases at J, with 9 bases between. CDR1 and CDR2 (germline): SGHAT, FQDESV (reference sequence). As DNA, the CDR3 is TGTGCCAGCAGCTTAGCGGTCAGGGGAGAGACCCAGTACTTC. Its protein product is CASSLAVRGETQYF.

The chain uses TRBV15 and TRBJ2-1, with D hard to call. From germline, CDR1 is LNHNV and CDR2 YYDKDF (reference sequence). This CDR3 region has 14 residues. V lost 0 bases, J lost 10 bases, and 13 bases lay in between. The CDR3 coding sequence is TGTGCCACCAGCAGAGAATCGGGTTTATGGGAGCAGTTCTTC. Translating it yields CATSRESGLWEQFF. Full variable domain (rest looked up from reference TRBV15 and TRBJ2-1): DAMVIQNPRYQVTQFGKPVTLSCSQTLNHNVMYWYQQKSSQAPKLLFHYYDKDFNNEADTPDNFQSRRPNTSFCFLDIRSPGLGDTAMYLCATSRESGLWEQFFGPGTRLTVL.

The chain links TRBV5-1 to TRBJ2-1; 8 positions agree with TRBD1. Germline V gene data show CDR1 as SGHRS and CDR2 as YFSETQ. The CDR3 length is 17 residues. V lost 4 bases to trimming and J lost 6 bases; unmatched junction nucleotides: 15. CDR3 sequence reads: CASSPNFRDRSANEQFF. For the CDR3, the DNA is TGCGCCAGCAGCCCAAACTTCCGGGACAGGTCAGCCAATGAGCAGTTCTTC.

This clone came up once. The V call is TRBV19, the J call TRBJ1-6; 8 bases map to TRBD1. V was clipped by 6 bases and J by 10 bases; unmatched bases: 5. The germline CDR1 and CDR2 sequences are LNHDA and SQIVND (reference sequence). The CDR3 has 13 amino acids. The CDR3 nucleotides are TGTGCCAGTAGCGGACAGGGTGACTCACCCCTCCACTTT. Amino acids: CASSGQGDSPLHF.

The chain has TRBV19 and TRBJ2-6, with a weak D call TRBD1 (5 bases). V was cut by 8 bases and J by 0 bases, with 11 bases left in between. CDR1 is LNHDA and CDR2 is SQIVND in the germline V gene (reference sequence). This CDR3 has 15 amino acids. The CDR3 region is CASEDIGSGANVLTF. The CDR3 bases are TGTGCCAGTGAGGACATTGGCTCTGGGGCCAACGTCCTGACTTTC.

The chain combines TRBV5-6 with TRBJ2-7, with 8 bases aligning to TRBD2. The CDR3 extends over 16 amino acids. Germline CDR1 reads SGHDT; CDR2 reads YYEEEE. With 1 base clipped from V and 0 bases from J, the junction kept 6 bases outside the gene matches. CDR3 residues: CASSLLASGPSYEQYF. For the CDR3, the DNA is TGTGCCAGCAGCTTGTTGGCTAGCGGGCCCTCCTACGAGCAGTACTTC.

The rearrangement uses TRBV18 and TRBJ2-3, with D uncertain. This CDR3 spans 17 amino acids. Germline assignment: CDR1 KGHSH and CDR2 LQKENI. Between the trimmed V and J ends, which lost 1 base and 1 base, there was a span of 15 bases. The CDR3 region has the DNA TGTGCCAGCTCACCACTATTCAGGCCTTCGGGCACAGATACGCAGTATTTT. This gives the protein CASSPLFRPSGTDTQYF.

The chain combines TRBV5-1 with TRBJ2-2; weak D call: TRBD2 (6 bases). The CDR3 totals 14 residues. Germline V gene data show CDR1 as SGHRS and CDR2 as YFSETQ. Trimming took off 4 bases at V and 6 bases at J, with 13 bases between the two ends. CDR3 residues: CASSTRLVSGELFF. The CDR3 DNA reads TGCGCCAGCAGCACTAGACTAGTTTCCGGGGAGCTGTTTTTT. Variable domain in full (rest from reference TRBV5-1 and TRBJ2-2): KAGVTQTPRYLIKTRGQQVTLSCSPISGHRSVSWYQQTPGQGLQFLFEYFSETQRNKGNFPGRFSGRQFSNSRSEMNVSTLELGDSALYLCASSTRLVSGELFFGEGSRLTVL.

The chain links TRBV9 to TRBJ1-1; a possible D gene is TRBD1 (5 bases). V was shortened by 0 bases and J by 3 bases, with 12 bases between the two germline ends. The CDR3 is made up of 15 amino acids. Looked up from germline, CDR1 is SGDLS and CDR2 is YYNGEE. This CDR3 is CASSVATGGDTEAFF. CDR3 DNA sequence: TGTGCCAGCAGCGTAGCTACAGGAGGGGACACTGAAGCTTTCTTT.

This clone is a singleton in its sample. This chain links TRBV5-4 with TRBJ1-1; tentatively, D is TRBD1 (5 bases). The CDR3 length is 14 residues. Between the trimmed V and J ends, which lost 1 base and 6 bases, there was a span of 13 bases. Looked up from germline, CDR1 is SGHNT and CDR2 is YYREEE (reference sequence). In nucleotides, the CDR3 is TGTGCCAGCAGCTTGCCGGGGGATGCTTCTGAAGCTTTCTTT. This encodes CASSLPGDASEAFF.